This T cell receptor (beta chain) was captured by sequencing in a study of technical replicates of blood from a few donors. CDR1 and CDR2 from the germline V gene are SGHTA and FQGTGA. Germline trimming cut 4 bases from V and 1 base from J; bases unmatched to any gene: 5. The CDR3 is 16 amino acids. The protocol was immunoSEQ multiplex PCR, while the TCRdb copy is restricted to in-frame clones and leaves out a portion. The profile shows 50,000 to 70,000 clones, approximately 87% of them singletons. The V gene is TRBV7-3, the J gene TRBJ2-2, with TRBD2 identical over 8 bases. This clonotype was sampled from a human donor in good health. Some clones in this sample may be carry-over from other donors' samples. Input material: PBMCs. The CDR3 loop is CASSSSGGLNTGELFF. As DNA, the CDR3 is TGTGCCAGCAGCTCGAGCGGGGGATTGAACACCGGGGAGCTGTTTTTT.